The rows below give T cell receptor beta chains drawn from one sample of a study of cytomegalovirus exposure and HLA in healthy donors. The data were produced by immunoSEQ multiplex PCR, yet TCRdb's version contains in-frame clones alone and is incomplete. The sample is made up of 100,000 to 150,000 clones, and the top ten hold approximately 0.93% of it. The sequenced sample was PBMCs. These receptors were collected from a young man in good health and CMV-seronegative. Both conserved end residues are part of each CDR3. Each record gives: D gene, V gene, J gene, CDR3 length, CDR3 protein, CDR3 DNA. D genes are given only for firm matches.

>TRBD1|TRBV6-1|TRBJ1-5|15
CATPGQLYSNQPQHF
TGTGCCACACCGGGACAGCTATATAGCAATCAGCCCCAGCATTTT
>TRBD1|TRBV11-2|TRBJ1-2|16
CASSPQTGVWRNGYTF
TGTGCCAGCAGCCCACAGACAGGGGTTTGGAGGAATGGCTACACCTTC
>.|TRBV6-5|TRBJ2-7|11
CASTQGYEQYF
TGTGCCAGCACCCAGGGGTACGAGCAGTACTTC
>TRBD1|TRBV5-1|TRBJ2-7|15
CASSLEGQAAGEQYF
TGCGCCAGCAGCTTGGAGGGACAGGCCGCTGGGGAGCAGTACTTC
>.|TRBV21-1|TRBJ1-2|14
CASIRDRPNYGYTF
TGTGCCAGCATCCGGGACAGACCTAACTATGGCTACACCTTC
>.|TRBV9|TRBJ1-1|15
CASSLRQTGDTEAFF
TGTGCCAGCAGCCTAAGACAGACGGGTGACACTGAAGCTTTCTTT
>TRBD1|TRBV18|TRBJ1-1|19
CASSPGIIDRADMNTEAFF
TGTGCCAGCTCACCAGGCATTATCGACAGGGCCGACATGAACACTGAAGCTTTCTTT
>TRBD2|TRBV5-1|TRBJ2-3|17
CASSLMLAGGRSDTQYF
TGCGCCAGCAGCTTGATGTTGGCGGGGGGGCGTTCGGATACGCAGTATTTT
>TRBD1|TRBV18|TRBJ2-3|17
CASSPPKDRGRTDTQYF
TGTGCCAGCTCACCCCCAAAGGACAGGGGGCGAACAGATACGCAGTATTTT
>.|TRBV27|TRBJ1-1|14
CASSLARGNTEAFF
TGTGCCAGCAGTTTGGCCAGGGGGAACACTGAAGCTTTCTTT
>.|TRBV18|TRBJ1-4|15
CASSPTAQFNEKLFF
TGTGCCAGCTCACCAACGGCACAGTTTAATGAAAAACTGTTTTTT
>.|TRBV19|TRBJ1-2|14
CASSIDIEYYGYTF
TGTGCCAGTAGTATTGACATAGAGTACTATGGCTACACCTTC
>TRBD1|TRBV14|TRBJ2-7|14
CASSQADRWYEQYF
TGTGCCAGCAGCCAGGCGGACAGGTGGTACGAGCAGTACTTC
>.|TRBV27|TRBJ1-2|12
CASRGQDYGYTF
TGTGCCAGCAGGGGGCAGGACTATGGCTACACCTTC
>.|TRBV7-8|TRBJ1-1|16
CASSSRGAGSNTEAFF
TGTGCCAGCAGCTCCCGCGGGGCAGGGAGTAACACTGAAGCTTTCTTT
>TRBD1|TRBV13|TRBJ1-1|20
CASSLYVRDRGRGVNTEAFF
TGTGCCAGCAGCTTATATGTGAGGGACAGGGGGCGGGGAGTGAACACTGAAGCTTTCTTT
>.|TRBV7-9|TRBJ2-2|16
CASQTSGLRLNGELFF
TGTGCCAGCCAAACATCCGGACTCCGTCTAAACGGGGAGCTGTTTTTT
>.|TRBV27|TRBJ2-1|14
CASSLGRGSNEQFF
TGTGCCAGCAGTTTAGGCCGGGGGAGCAATGAGCAGTTCTTC
>.|TRBV5-6|TRBJ2-7|14
CASRSPGISYEQYF
TGTGCCAGCAGAAGCCCCGGGATTTCCTACGAGCAGTACTTC
>.|TRBV19|TRBJ1-4|16
CASSSPRRDNPEKLFF
TGTGCCAGTAGTTCCCCGAGGCGAGATAACCCTGAAAAACTGTTTTTT
>TRBD2|TRBV15|TRBJ2-7|15
CATSPLGREGNEQYF
TGTGCCACCAGCCCCTTGGGGCGGGAGGGCAACGAGCAGTACTTC
>.|TRBV5-1|TRBJ1-1|11
CASSLDRGVFF
TGCGCCAGCAGCTTGGACCGGGGGGTTTTCTTT
>.|TRBV11-3|TRBJ2-5|15
CASSFWGGLIETQYF
TGTGCCAGCAGCTTTTGGGGGGGCTTAATAGAGACCCAGTACTTC
>TRBD1|TRBV11-2|TRBJ1-1|13
CASSLNRGGWTFF
TGTGCCAGCAGCTTAAACAGGGGCGGTTGGACTTTCTTT
>TRBD1|TRBV13|TRBJ2-6|18
CASSPTSRDRTGANVLTF
TGTGCCAGCAGCCCCACGTCCCGGGACAGAACTGGGGCCAACGTCCTGACTTTC
>.|TRBV6-4|TRBJ2-3|15
CASSEQAGDTDTQYF
TGTGCCAGCAGTGAACAGGCAGGGGACACAGATACGCAGTATTTT
>.|TRBV6-5|TRBJ1-1|14
CASKGVVGGTEAFF
TGTGCCAGCAAGGGTGTAGTAGGGGGCACTGAAGCTTTCTTT
>TRBD1|TRBV5-1|TRBJ2-7|14
CASTLDRGVYEQYF
TGCGCCAGCACCCTAGACAGGGGCGTCTACGAGCAGTACTTC
>TRBD1|TRBV5-1|TRBJ1-2|12
CASSADRAGYTF
TGCGCCAGCAGCGCTGACAGGGCCGGCTACACCTTC
>.|TRBV6-8|TRBJ2-7|16
CASRQTEGTSSYEQYF
TGTGCCAGCAGACAAACTGAGGGAACGAGCTCCTACGAGCAGTACTTC
>TRBD2|TRBV5-1|TRBJ2-3|15
CASSLDRGGTDTQYF
TGCGCCAGCAGCTTGGATCGGGGGGGCACAGATACGCAGTATTTT
>TRBD1|TRBV7-8|TRBJ1-2|14
CASSPPLGGRGYTF
TGTGCCAGCAGCCCCCCGCTAGGGGGCCGTGGCTACACCTTC
>.|TRBV4-1|TRBJ2-3|14
CASSHPLVTDTQYF
TGCGCCAGCAGCCATCCCCTTGTCACAGATACGCAGTATTTT
>.|TRBV7-2|TRBJ1-5|16
CASSLPMGVGDQPQHF
TGTGCCAGCAGCTTACCAATGGGCGTCGGGGATCAGCCCCAGCATTTT
>TRBD1|TRBV27|TRBJ2-2|16
CASNPKGAFLNVELFF
TGTGCCAGCAACCCCAAGGGGGCCTTCCTTAACGTGGAGCTGTTTTTT
>.|TRBV7-2|TRBJ2-7|15
CASSLIGRDSYEQYF
TGTGCCAGCAGCTTAATTGGGCGGGACTCCTACGAGCAGTACTTC
>.|TRBV13|TRBJ2-7|14
CASSQGLATYEQYF
TGTGCCAGCAGCCAGGGACTGGCCACCTACGAGCAGTACTTC
>.|TRBV29-1|TRBJ1-1|11
CSVQENTEAFF
TGCAGCGTACAGGAGAACACTGAAGCTTTCTTT
>TRBD2|TRBV29-1|TRBJ2-7|13
CSVSTSGRVEQYF
TGCAGCGTGTCGACTAGCGGGAGAGTCGAGCAGTACTTC
>TRBD2|TRBV10-3|TRBJ2-1|16
CATAEGLAGVENEQFF
TGTGCCACGGCGGAGGGACTAGCGGGAGTAGAAAATGAGCAGTTCTTC
>TRBD1|TRBV6-5|TRBJ1-1|14
CASTKYRGNTEAFF
TGTGCCAGCACCAAGTACAGGGGCAACACTGAAGCTTTCTTT
>TRBD2|TRBV5-1|TRBJ2-4|18
CASSLEPLGAGRGIIQYF
TGCGCCAGCAGCTTGGAGCCTCTTGGTGCTGGGAGGGGTATCATTCAGTACTTC
>TRBD1|TRBV30|TRBJ1-4|17
CAWSVLILGQGGEKLFF
TGTGCCTGGAGTGTACTAATCCTCGGACAGGGTGGCGAAAAACTGTTTTTT
>TRBD1|TRBV29-1|TRBJ2-7|12
CSVGTGVYEQYF
TGCAGCGTTGGGACAGGGGTTTACGAGCAGTACTTC
>.|TRBV7-9|TRBJ1-1|14
CASSSGTATFEAFF
TGTGCCAGCAGCTCTGGGACTGCCACCTTTGAAGCTTTCTTT
>TRBD1|TRBV27|TRBJ2-2|16
CASSPRDRGITGELFF
TGTGCCAGCAGCCCCCGGGACAGGGGTATCACCGGGGAGCTGTTTTTT
>.|TRBV15|TRBJ2-1|14
CATSRDSEFNEQFF
TGTGCCACCAGCAGAGATTCGGAGTTCAATGAGCAGTTCTTC
>.|TRBV14|TRBJ2-7|14
CASSQDIREDEQYF
TGTGCCAGCAGCCAAGATATCAGGGAAGACGAGCAGTACTTC
>.|TRBV15|TRBJ1-2|16
CATSRGIAGTPYGYTF
TGTGCCACCAGCAGGGGGATTGCGGGCACGCCCTATGGCTACACCTTC